The clone carrying this T cell receptor beta chain occurred once. Data came from immunoSEQ multiplex PCR; TCRdb stores just in-frame clones and leaves some out. The data show 60,000 to 90,000 clones, around 80% seen once. This sample is drawn from a study of blood T cell repertoires in COVID-19. As for the study in general: The analysed material was cDNA or gDNA that came from T cells, B-cell-depleted T cells, or PBMCs.

The sequence was collected from a man aged 60 to 69 with active or convalescent COVID-19. Sequenced sample: peripheral blood.

CDR3 amino acids: CASSLYRGEKLFF. CDR3 coding DNA: TGTGCCAGCAGCCTGTACAGGGGTGAAAAACTGTTTTTT. The chain has TRBV11-3 and TRBJ1-4, with 7 bases identical to TRBD1. This CDR3 is 13 amino acids long. CDR1 and CDR2 from the germline V gene are SGHNT and YENEEA. The ends lost 5 bases at V and 7 bases at J; junction bases unmatched: 4.